This T cell receptor beta chain was identified during a study of T cells in Graves' hyperthyroidism and ophthalmopathy. This clonotype was observed a few times. At least 3 on the Clinical Activity Score was recorded for ophthalmopathy patients, who also had NOSPECS grade at least 4 and duration under 3 months. Amplification of TCR beta CDR3 regions was performed using RNA transcripts as template. The TCR CDR3 was amplified in a first-round RT-PCR using the HTBI primer set. TCRdb re-derived calls from the multiplex PCR reads in MiXCR, one entry per CDR3 protein. This repertoire shows some 650,000 distinct CDR3 sequences, more than 15% found once; its top ten account for roughly 3.4%. V was pared by 7 bases and J by 4 bases, with 6 bases of the junction left unmatched. The CDR3 totals 12 residues. Looked up from germline, CDR1 is DFQATT and CDR2 is SNEGSKA (reference sequence).

The sequenced sample consisted of blood. The sequence was collected from a middle-aged woman with Graves' ophthalmopathy. The chain carries TRBV20-1 and TRBJ1-2; 7 bases map to TRBD1. CDR3 DNA sequence: TGCAGTGATCGCCGGGACAGCTATGGCTACACCTTC. Its protein product is CSDRRDSYGYTF.